The 28 T cell receptor beta chains listed next were all sequenced from one sample in a study of cytomegalovirus exposure and HLA in healthy donors. PCR primers comprised 60 Vbeta and 13 Jbeta primers. Data came from immunoSEQ multiplex PCR; TCRdb stores just in-frame clones and leaves some out. The sample yields about 160,000 clones, around three quarters seen once. Sequencing was performed on PBMCs. The receptors here all came from a woman between 40 and 55 years old in good health and CMV-seronegative.

The genes are TRBV7-9 and TRBJ1-3, with D perhaps TRBD1 (5 bases). The germline CDR1 and CDR2 sequences are SEHNR and FQNEAQ (reference sequence). The V gene lost 5 bases and the J gene lost 4 bases, with 6 bases spanning the gap. This CDR3 has 12 residues. The chain's CDR3 is CASSPGGNTIYF. The CDR3 region has the DNA TGTGCCAGCAGCCCAGGGGGAAACACCATATATTTT.

The chain has TRBV6-5 and TRBJ2-1; 10 nucleotides line up with TRBD2. This CDR3 contains 14 residues. Germline V gene data show CDR1 as MNHEY and CDR2 as SVGAGI. After removal of 2 bases from V and 10 bases from J, the junction contained 5 bases not matched to a gene. For the CDR3, the DNA is TGTGCCAGCAGTTACGCTAGCGGGGGTCGGGAGCAGTTCTTC. As protein: CASSYASGGREQFF.

This clone was seen once. The chain carries TRBV30 and TRBJ2-7; D possibly corresponds to TRBD2 (6 bases). This CDR3 has 14 amino acids. V gave up 4 bases and J gave up 5 bases, with 18 bases separating them. The germline CDR1 and CDR2 sequences are GTSNPN and SVGIG (reference sequence). The CDR3 sequence is CAWTSGGVIHEQYF. The CDR3 DNA reads TGTGCCTGGACCTCGGGCGGGGTGATCCACGAGCAGTACTTC.

This clone appeared a few times. The CDR3 loop is CASSRGQLETQYF. CDR3 nucleotide sequence: TGTGCCAGCAGCCGCGGACAGCTAGAGACCCAGTACTTC. This chain connects TRBV7-8 to TRBJ2-5, with a possible D match to TRBD1 (6 bases). CDR1 and CDR2 (germline): SGHVS, FQNEAQ. Trimming removed 5 bases from V and 4 bases from J, with 11 bases in between. The CDR3 is 13 residues long.

The table lists this clone with a count of one. The chain has TRBV28 and TRBJ2-7, with TRBD2 as a possible D gene (6 bases). Trimming took off 7 bases at V and 2 bases at J, with 12 bases between the two ends. This CDR3 spans 13 amino acids. The germline CDR1 and CDR2 sequences are MDHEN and SYDVKM. The CDR3 spells CASTTAGPYEQYF. Here the CDR3 DNA reads TGTGCCAGCACCACAGCGGGCCCCTACGAGCAGTACTTC.

The rearrangement joins TRBV6-6 to TRBJ2-7; possible D gene TRBD2, 5 bases. The CDR3 length is 16 residues. Germline CDR1 MNHNY, CDR2 SVGAGI (reference sequence). The ends were cut back, 7 bases at V and 2 bases at J, with 21 bases in the middle. The CDR3 loop is CASNPLPGKITYEQYF. CDR3 sequence (DNA): TGTGCCAGCAATCCCCTTCCGGGAAAGATAACCTACGAGCAGTACTTC.

This chain links TRBV9 with TRBJ2-3; 9 nucleotides line up with TRBD2. The CDR3 is 18 amino acids. Trimming cost V 2 bases and J 3 bases; bases outside gene matches: 13. Germline values: CDR1 SGDLS, CDR2 YYNGEE. The chain's CDR3 is CASSVGTSRRAGTDTQYF. CDR3 coding DNA: TGTGCCAGCAGCGTGGGGACTAGCAGGCGTGCGGGGACAGATACGCAGTATTTT. Supplemented by reference TRBV9 and TRBJ2-3, the full variable domain reads DSGVTQTPKHLITATGQRVTLRCSPRSGDLSVYWYQQSLDQGLQFLIQYYNGEERAKGNILERFSAQQFPDLHSELNLSSLELGDSALYFCASSVGTSRRAGTDTQYFGPGTRLTVL.

The DNA of the CDR3 is TGTGCCAGCAGCTTCCAAAATCAGCCCCAGCATTTT. Translating it yields CASSFQNQPQHF. The rearrangement uses TRBV5-8 and TRBJ1-5; D gene ambiguous. The V end lost 2 bases, the J end lost 4 bases, and 4 bases lay between the germline ends. The germline CDR1 and CDR2 sequences are SGHTS and YDEGEE. The CDR3 has 12 residues.

The chain uses TRBV15 and TRBJ2-5; 8 positions match TRBD1. Germline assignment: CDR1 LNHNV and CDR2 YYDKDF (reference sequence). V dropped 0 bases and J dropped 9; count of bases not matched to a gene: 9. This CDR3 region has 15 residues. The CDR3 here is CATSRDPTGGRAQYF. The CDR3 DNA follows: TGTGCCACCAGCAGAGATCCAACAGGGGGAAGGGCCCAGTACTTC.

This chain uses TRBV6-4 with TRBJ1-2; TRBD1 aligns across 7 bases. In germline, CDR1 is MRHNA, CDR2 SNTAGT. The CDR3 length is 14 residues. V shed 2 bases and J 8 bases; nucleotides not matched to a gene: 8. CDR3 sequence (DNA): TGTGCCAGCAGTGACAGGACAGGCTTTGGAGGCTACACCTTC. Encoded protein: CASSDRTGFGGYTF.

This clone was observed a few times. At one end, the junction sequence differs from germline, possibly due to a read error. The J gene is TRBJ1-1, the V gene TRBV20-1; D remains unclear. The CDR3 covers 11 residues. Germline V gives CDR1 DFQATT, CDR2 SNEGSKA (reference sequence). This chain's CDR3 is CSAWLKTEAFF. The DNA for the CDR3 is TGCAGTGCTTGGCTGAAAACTGAAGCTTTCTTT.

This chain connects TRBV11-1 to TRBJ2-3; 7 positions match TRBD2. There are 13 residues in the CDR3. V lost 3 bases, J lost 3 bases, and 0 bases stayed unmatched. Germline V lookup: CDR1 SGHAT, CDR2 FQDESV (reference sequence). The CDR3 region is CASSLGGTDTQYF. Here the CDR3 DNA reads TGTGCCAGCAGCTTGGGGGGGACAGATACGCAGTATTTT.

J is TRBJ2-5 and V is TRBV6-5; 7 positions match TRBD1. With V trimmed by 6 bases and J by 4 bases, 5 bases remained unmatched. CDR1 is MNHEY and CDR2 is SVGAGI in the germline V gene. The CDR3 has 13 residues. CDR3 loop: CASRETGLETQYF. For the CDR3, the DNA is TGTGCCAGCAGAGAGACAGGGTTAGAGACCCAGTACTTC.

The chain uses TRBV7-9 and TRBJ1-4; D not resolved. V dropped 5 bases and J dropped 8 bases, with 15 bases sitting between them. The CDR3 consists of 14 residues. Germline V gene sequence: CDR1 SEHNR, CDR2 FQNEAQ (reference sequence). In DNA, the CDR3 is TGTGCCAGCAGCCCCCGAGAGGCGGAGGAAAAACTGTTTTTT. It translates to CASSPREAEEKLFF.

The gene calls are TRBV28 and TRBJ1-1; 8 positions match TRBD1. This CDR3 has 14 amino acids. V gave up 7 bases and J gave up 0 bases; unmatched junction bases: 4. Germline values: CDR1 MDHEN, CDR2 SYDVKM. Here the CDR3 DNA reads TGTGCCAGCATCAGGGGGCGTATGAACACTGAAGCTTTCTTT. It yields the protein CASIRGRMNTEAFF.

The chain joins TRBV5-1 to TRBJ2-1; D is uncertain. Germline CDR1 and CDR2: SGHRS and YFSETQ. V was cut by 5 bases and J by 0 bases, with 12 bases left in between. The CDR3 runs to 15 residues. The CDR3 region is CASRSTSDSYNEQFF. The CDR3 DNA sequence: TGCGCCAGCAGGTCGACCAGCGACTCCTACAATGAGCAGTTCTTC.

This chain joins TRBV28 and TRBJ1-5, with D perhaps matching TRBD1 (6 bases). The CDR3 totals 14 residues. V was clipped by 5 bases and J by 1 base, with 9 bases between them. Germline values: CDR1 MDHEN, CDR2 SYDVKM. The CDR3 DNA sequence: TGTGCCAGCAGTGTCCAGGGGAGCAATCAGCCCCAGCATTTT. Protein: CASSVQGSNQPQHF.

CDR3 sequence (DNA): TGTGCCAGCAGCTTGGGACAGGGGGGGGACTATGGCTACACCTTC. Translating it yields CASSLGQGGDYGYTF. J is TRBJ1-2 and V is TRBV5-4; 9 bases are shared with TRBD1. V was pared by 0 bases and J by 3 bases, with 3 bases of the junction left unmatched. Per the germline V gene, CDR1 is SGHNT and CDR2 is YYREEE (reference sequence). The CDR3 is made up of 15 amino acids.

In regard to this clone: One end of the junction varies from germline; a read error may be responsible. The chain couples TRBV7-9 to TRBJ2-5; D assignment may be TRBD1 or TRBD2 (6 bases each). The CDR3 has 15 residues. Per germline, CDR1 SEHNR and CDR2 FQNEAQ (reference sequence). The CDR3 loop reads CASSLAIQGTETQYF. In DNA, the CDR3 is TGTGCCAGCAGCCTAGCGATACAGGGAACAGAGACCCAGTACTTC.

The gene calls are TRBV29-1 and TRBJ2-5; TRBD2 agrees at 9 bases. V lost 4 bases to trimming and J lost 0 bases; unmatched junction nucleotides: 3. Per the germline V gene, CDR1 is SQVTM and CDR2 is ANQGSEA. The CDR3 is 14 residues long. The CDR3 DNA reads TGCAGCGTTGGGCTAGCGGGACACCAAGAGACCCAGTACTTC. Amino acids: CSVGLAGHQETQYF. Filled out from reference TRBV29-1 and TRBJ2-5, the complete variable domain reads SAVISQKPSRDICQRGTSLTIQCQVDSQVTMMFWYRQQPGQSLTLIATANQGSEATYESGFVIDKFPISRPNLTFSTLTVSNMSPEDSSIYLCSVGLAGHQETQYFGPGTRLLVL.

The chain links TRBV9 to TRBJ2-2; 9 positions match TRBD2. Germline V gene lookup returns CDR1 SGDLS and CDR2 YYNGEE. The CDR3 is 17 residues long. Trimming removed 0 bases from V and 1 base from J; junction bases left unmatched: 4. The CDR3 loop reads CASSVGLADLNTGELFF. The CDR3 DNA reads TGTGCCAGCAGCGTAGGACTAGCGGACTTGAACACCGGGGAGCTGTTTTTT.

This clone has only one observation. The same CDR3 also results from other DNA sequences found in this sample. V usage is TRBV6-1 and J usage is TRBJ2-7; possibly TRBD2 for D (5 bases). The CDR3 spans 13 residues. Per germline, CDR1 MNHNS and CDR2 SASEGT. V dropped 7 bases and J dropped 0 bases, with 10 bases sitting between them. The CDR3 region has the DNA TGTGCCAGCAACTCTGGGAGCTCCTACGAGCAGTACTTC. It is translated as CASNSGSSYEQYF.

This clone was seen a handful of times. This sequence joins TRBV7-3 and TRBJ1-1; TRBD1 is a possible D gene (5 bases). Trimming removed 5 bases from V and 1 base from J, with 11 bases in between. Per germline, CDR1 SGHTA and CDR2 FQGTGA. The CDR3 consists of 14 residues. In DNA form, the CDR3 reads TGTGCCAGCAGCCAAGGACACTCGAACACTGAAGCTTTCTTT. This sequence encodes CASSQGHSNTEAFF.

V and J are TRBV13 and TRBJ2-7, with 10 bases that match TRBD2. Trimming at V came to 3 bases and at J to 6 bases, leaving 8 bases not matched to a gene. Germline values: CDR1 PRHDT, CDR2 FYEKMQ (reference sequence). The CDR3 is 15 residues long. The CDR3 DNA sequence: TGTGCCAGCAGCTTGACCCCAGCGGGAGGGCGCGAGCAGTACTTC. It is translated as CASSLTPAGGREQYF. Supplemented by reference TRBV13 and TRBJ2-7, the full variable domain reads AAGVIQSPRHLIKEKRETATLKCYPIPRHDTVYWYQQGPGQDPQFLISFYEKMQSDKGSIPDRFSAQQFSDYHSELNMSSLELGDSALYFCASSLTPAGGREQYFGPGTRLTVT.

The chain is built from TRBV9 and TRBJ2-7; TRBD1 matches 9 bases. CDR3 length equals 14 residues. The V gene end was trimmed by 3 bases and the J gene end by 9 bases; junction bases not matched to a gene: 10. Looked up from germline, CDR1 is SGDLS and CDR2 is YYNGEE. CDR3 sequence reads: CASSDTTGGSAQYF. The CDR3 DNA reads as TGTGCCAGCAGCGACACTACAGGGGGCTCCGCGCAGTACTTC. The whole variable domain, remainder taken from reference TRBV9 and TRBJ2-7, is DSGVTQTPKHLITATGQRVTLRCSPRSGDLSVYWYQQSLDQGLQFLIQYYNGEERAKGNILERFSAQQFPDLHSELNLSSLELGDSALYFCASSDTTGGSAQYFGPGTRLTVT.

The rearrangement joins TRBV28 to TRBJ1-4, with 7 bases that match TRBD1. This CDR3 contains 16 residues. Germline assignment: CDR1 MDHEN and CDR2 SYDVKM. V shed 4 bases and J 3 bases; nucleotides not matched to a gene: 8. CDR3 nucleotide sequence: TGTGCCAGCAGTTCAAGCCAGGGGGGATCTAATGAAAAACTGTTTTTT. It yields the protein CASSSSQGGSNEKLFF.

The V call is TRBV7-2, the J call TRBJ2-5; possibly TRBD2 for D (5 bases). V lost 0 bases to trimming and J lost 5 bases, with 7 bases between them. The CDR3 has 13 residues. Per germline, CDR1 SGHTA and CDR2 FQGNSA. This CDR3 is CASSLAERETQYF. Here the CDR3 DNA reads TGTGCCAGCAGCTTAGCAGAGCGGGAGACCCAGTACTTC.

This clone was picked up a small number of times. The genes are TRBV5-6 and TRBJ1-3; D not resolved. CDR3 length equals 13 residues. Germline lookup yields CDR1 SGHDT and CDR2 YYEEEE. V lost 5 bases and J lost 0, with 6 bases in between. The CDR3 DNA sequence: TGTGCCAGCAGTCGCTACTCTGGAAACACCATATATTTT. Translating gives CASSRYSGNTIYF.